These T cell receptor beta chains were read from a single sample in a study of CD4 T cells in relation to SARS-CoV-2 and coronaviruses. This table comes from immunoSEQ multiplex PCR, and its TCRdb copy is limited to in-frame clones, with some not included. This table has roughly 18,000 clones, around 77% appearing once. These receptors have no identified antigens. Sample: CD4+ T cells from PBMCs, cultured in vitro. The receptors were sampled from a human donor in good health. Both conserved end residues are part of each CDR3. The D gene is left open where the match is weak. Expanded clones are given a class, and other clones once, few, many or no size at all.

D gene	clone size	V gene	J gene	CDR3 DNA	CDR3 protein
TRBD1	-	TRBV5-1	TRBJ1-2	TGCGCCAGCCGAAGGGACAGGACTAACTATGGCTACACCTTC	CASRRDRTNYGYTF
TRBD2	-	TRBV7-3	TRBJ2-2	TGTGCCTGCTCCGGGACTAGCACCGGGGAGCTGTTTTTT	CACSGTSTGELFF
-	few	TRBV11-2	TRBJ1-2	TGTGCCAGCAGCTTAGCTCCGGGGGGGACTTTTGGCTACACCTTC	CASSLAPGGTFGYTF
-	-	TRBV5-1	TRBJ2-7	TGCGCCAGCAGCTTGGCCCGGGGACTTCCCTACGAGCAGTACTTC	CASSLARGLPYEQYF
-	-	TRBV30	TRBJ1-5	TGTGCCTGGAGTGTAGGTATGAGTTATAGCAATCAGCCCCAGCATTTT	CAWSVGMSYSNQPQHF
-	-	TRBV9	TRBJ1-1	TGTGCCAGCAGCGTAGGCCCATTTCGGAACACTGAAGCTTTCTTT	CASSVGPFRNTEAFF
-	-	TRBV21-1	TRBJ2-4	TGTGCCAGCAGAGACGGGGGGTATGGCGCCAAAAACATTCAGTACTTC	CASRDGGYGAKNIQYF
TRBD2	-	TRBV30	TRBJ2-7	TGTGCCTGGAGTGCCGCCGCTAGCGGGAGATGGCACGAGCAGTACTTC	CAWSAAASGRWHEQYF
-	-	TRBV10-3	TRBJ1-1	TGTGCCATCGCGGAACGGAACGCGAACACTGAAGCTTTCTTT	CAIAERNANTEAFF
TRBD1	-	TRBV19	TRBJ2-7	TGTGCCAGTAGTATCCGGGACAGCGACTACGAGCAGTACTTC	CASSIRDSDYEQYF
-	-	TRBV3-1/TRBV3-2	TRBJ1-4	TGTGCCAGCAGCCAAGGACAGACCCTGACTAAACTGTTTTTT	CASSQGQTLTKLFF
TRBD1	few	TRBV7-9	TRBJ1-1	TGTGCCAGCAGCTTAGAGGGACAGGGGATTCGGGCTTTCTTT	CASSLEGQGIRAFF
-	-	TRBV5-1	TRBJ2-6	TGCGCCAGCAGCTTGGATCCAGGGTCTGGGGCCAACGTCCTGACTTTC	CASSLDPGSGANVLTF
-	once	TRBV14	TRBJ2-2	TGTGCCAGCAGCCAGCGGCGCGGGTCCAGGGGGGAGAGCACCGGGGAGCTGTTTTTT	CASSQRRGSRGESTGELFF
TRBD1	-	TRBV11-2	TRBJ2-1	TGTGCCAGCAGCCGTAATGGACAGGTCTACAATGAGCAGTTCTTC	CASSRNGQVYNEQFF
-	-	TRBV5-5	TRBJ1-2	TGTGCCAGCAGCTTGGTAGGACAGTTAATCTACACCTTC	CASSLVGQLIYTF
TRBD2	-	TRBV6-6	TRBJ2-1	TGTGCCAGCAGTTACTCCGCCGGGACTAGCTCGAGGGAGCAGTTCTTC	CASSYSAGTSSREQFF
TRBD1	-	TRBV3-1/TRBV3-2	TRBJ2-7	TGTGCCAGCAGCCAAGGGGGGACAGGGATATACGAGCAGTACTTC	CASSQGGTGIYEQYF
-	-	TRBV18	TRBJ1-2	TGTGCCAGCTCACCATTCGGCAGGGCGGACGGCTACACCTTC	CASSPFGRADGYTF
-	-	TRBV27	TRBJ2-2	TGTGCCAGCAGTTTATTCAACGGGGAGCTGTTTTTT	CASSLFNGELFF
TRBD1	once	TRBV3-1/TRBV3-2	TRBJ1-1	TGTGCCAGCAGGAAACAGGGGACTGAAGCTTTCTTT	CASRKQGTEAFF
-	medium-sized	TRBV12-5	TRBJ1-1	TGTGCTAGTGGTTTGCCCTACAGCGCCGCTTTCTTT	CASGLPYSAAFF
TRBD1	-	TRBV5-5	TRBJ1-1	TGTGCCAGCAGCTTGAATACCGGGACAGGGGGCACTGAAGCTTTCTTT	CASSLNTGTGGTEAFF
-	-	TRBV3-1/TRBV3-2	TRBJ1-6	TGTGCCAGCAGCCCACGTCGGGTGGAAACTTCACCCCTCCACTTT	CASSPRRVETSPLHF
-	-	TRBV10-3	TRBJ1-2	TGTGCCATCAGAGGTGGACCGAACTCCCAAGGGCCCGGCTACACCTTC	CAIRGGPNSQGPGYTF
TRBD1	-	TRBV5-1	TRBJ2-5	TGCGCCAGCAGCGAGACAGGGGACCAAGAGACCCAGTACTTC	CASSETGDQETQYF
-	-	TRBV11-2	TRBJ2-2	TGTGCCAGCAGCACCGGGATGCCCACCGGGGAGCTGTTTTTT	CASSTGMPTGELFF
TRBD2	-	TRBV7-9	TRBJ2-2	TGTGCCAGCAGCTCAGGGTGGCTTAGCGGGAGCGGCGGGGAGCTGTTTTTT	CASSSGWLSGSGGELFF
TRBD2	-	TRBV19	TRBJ2-1	TGTGCCACTGGGACTAGCGGGGGAACCTACAATGAGCAGTTCTTC	CATGTSGGTYNEQFF